The 5 T cell receptor beta chains presented below share a single source sample, sequenced in a study of blood T cell repertoires in COVID-19. Profiling relied on immunoSEQ multiplex PCR, and the TCRdb table lists in-frame clones only, not all of them. The repertoire holds over 250,000 clones, with roughly 90% as singletons. The source material was peripheral blood. The origin of the receptors is an older woman with acute or convalescent COVID-19.

The chain is built from TRBV6-5 and TRBJ1-2, with D possibly TRBD1 on 6 matching bases. The CDR3 is 15 amino acids. The germline V gene has CDR1 MNHEY and CDR2 SVGAGI. Trimming cost V 5 bases and J 6 bases, with 19 bases left between them. DNA for the CDR3: TGTGCCAGCAGTCCTCGGGGGGGGCACTTGAATGGCTACACCTTC. Protein product: CASSPRGGHLNGYTF.

The V and J genes are TRBV3-1 (or the pseudogene TRBV3-2) and TRBJ2-7; 9 bases line up with TRBD1. V lost 4 bases, J lost 5 bases, and 9 bases stayed unmatched. Germline CDR1 LGHDT, CDR2 YNNKEL (reference sequence). The length of the CDR3 is 15 residues. The CDR3 loop is CASSPIHRTGDEQYF. The CDR3, as DNA: TGTGCCAGCAGCCCGATACACCGGACAGGGGACGAGCAGTACTTC.

V is TRBV28 and J is TRBJ2-3, with TRBD2 identical over 8 bases. The germline V gene encodes CDR1 MDHEN and CDR2 SYDVKM. The CDR3 consists of 14 residues. J was trimmed by 3 bases and V by 5 bases; bases with no gene match: 4. CDR3 DNA sequence: TGTGCCAGCAGTAACGGACTAGCAACAGATACGCAGTATTTT. Translating gives CASSNGLATDTQYF.

The V and J genes are TRBV9 and TRBJ1-2; TRBD1 might be the D (6 bases). This CDR3 is built from 16 residues. V lost 4 bases and J 3 bases, leaving 19 bases between the germline ends. Germline V gives CDR1 SGDLS, CDR2 YYNGEE. As DNA, the CDR3 is TGTGCCAGCAGCCCCACAAGGGGTGAGGGGGACTATGGCTACACCTTC. Its protein product is CASSPTRGEGDYGYTF.

This chain links TRBV6-4 with TRBJ2-4; a weak D match, TRBD1 (6 bases). The germline V gene has CDR1 MRHNA and CDR2 SNTAGT. Trimming removed 8 bases at V and 0 bases at J, with 26 bases between. This CDR3 has 19 amino acids. CDR3 loop: CASVGVGQNGVLAKNIQYF. Written as DNA, the CDR3 is TGTGCCAGCGTGGGGGTTGGACAGAATGGGGTCCTAGCCAAAAACATTCAGTACTTC.